The text below deals with one T cell receptor beta chain. V shed 6 bases and J shed 3 bases, with 9 bases lying between them. Looked up from germline, CDR1 is SGHAT and CDR2 is FQNNGV. The CDR3 is 12 residues long. This record comes from a study of blood T cell repertoires in COVID-19. Looking at the study overall: Sites across the United States, Italy and Spain contributed samples from acute and convalescent COVID-19. PBMCs, B-cell-depleted T cells, or T cells provided the cDNA or gDNA that made up the material.

Original analysis: Nucleated cell number was recorded as an estimate derived from reference gene primer amplification. Only in-frame clones appear in the TCRdb table, and some are missing; sequencing was by immunoSEQ multiplex PCR. V and J calls and clone size come straight from that table; D and trimming were deduced from the DNA. The top ten clones hold around 11% of a sample with 250,000 to 300,000 clones, 88% of them seen once. Seattle enrolled patients during active infection and tracked them longitudinally. This receptor was identified in a woman in her 30s with COVID-19, enrolled during active disease. The specimen was peripheral blood. The genes are TRBV11-2 and TRBJ2-7; no firm D call. The CDR3 region is CASSFTDYEQYF. Written as DNA, the CDR3 is TGTGCCAGCAGTTTTACAGACTACGAGCAGTACTTC. The full variable domain, in which reference TRBV11-2 and TRBJ2-7 provide the parts outside the CDR3, is EAGVAQSPRYKIIEKRQSVAFWCNPISGHATLYWYQQILGQGPKLLIQFQNNGVVDDSQLPKDRFSAERLKGVDSTLKIQPAKLEDSAVYLCASSFTDYEQYFGPGTRLTVT.